Listed here is a single TCR beta chain. Its antigen remains undetermined. There are no base qualities to consult, and no much larger clone falls within one base. Receptors were amplified or captured by 5' RACE. Data came from an Illumina HiSeq 2000. Template switching introduced a universal primer binding site; the final cDNA contained a unique molecular identifier, enabling accurate counting of TCR cDNA molecules. First-strand cDNA for TCR alpha and beta chains was synthesized from specific primers in the conserved constant-segment region. To control for contamination, every cDNA library was double barcoded, receiving both a SMART-Mk sample barcode and Illumina barcodes. TruSeq adapter sequences and Illumina sample barcodes were added in two successive PCR steps. Sequencing of the TCR alpha and beta cDNA libraries was done on the Illumina HiSeq platform using custom primers. The authors' pipeline ran thus. MiGEC was used to process raw reads and extract unique molecular identifiers, and MiXCR was used to find CDR3 positions. For each individual, recombination models were inferred using an EM algorithm with the repgenHMM and IGoR tools. The tcR package in R was used for shared clonotype analysis, with sharing normalized by the product of cloneset sizes. To study raw recombination without the effects of thymic and clonal selection, out-of-frame nonproductive sequences were analyzed. TCRdb redid the processing of the public reads, applying fastp at Q25 and MiXCR, and retained in-frame beta chains. When rows share a CDR3 protein, they turn into one entry using the most common DNA and genes. In this record, the V and J calls reflect TCRdb's handling and not the investigators' own analysis. The sample data list 450,000 or so distinct CDR3 sequences, and around 14% of these were observed just once. The ten largest clones capture about 0.54% of the sample.

All donors were healthy Caucasians. Three pairs of female monozygotic twins, all aged about 18 to 30 years, were included in the twin cohort. CD4+ and CD8+ T cell populations were isolated with positive isolation kits from Invitrogen. This record belongs to a study of identical twins listed by TCRdb under 2016. Study-level background: TCR alpha and beta repertoires from monozygotic twins, unrelated adults of various ages and cord blood were deep-sequenced to test whether fetal clonotypes persist. To rule out contamination, the twin experiments were replicated at different times with different library preparation protocols.

V is pruned by 1 base and J by 6 bases, leaving 5 bases of the junction without a gene match. Based on the germline V gene, the CDR1 and CDR2 sequences are SGHTA and FQGTGA. From cysteine to phenylalanine, the CDR3 is 15 amino acids long. Of all the DNA, just the CDR3 is kept, 45 bases in frame from base 1. What the authors observed across the whole study: Zero-insertion analyses could be partly confounded by invariant T cells such as MAIT and iNKT, although diverse VJ usage argued against such confounding for most clonotypes. In monozygotic twins, out-of-frame TCR alpha sharing was systematically underestimated by recombination models, although the models agreed with sharing between unrelated individuals. Fewer insertions were carried by abundant cord blood beta clonotypes; a weaker similar trend was observed in young adult naive repertoires, while no such trend was observed in memory repertoires. The excess sharing between twins in beta out-of-frame sequences was weaker because fewer shared sequences reduced the signal-to-noise ratio. Conclusions relied on cross-sectional statistical analysis, since the same donors could not be followed over many years. Compared with coincidental sharing between unrelated individuals, an excess of low generation-probability sequences was observed among out-of-frame TCR alpha sequences shared between twins.

The same sample was also studied in work on yellow fever vaccine responses in identical twins. From the second report: The authors reported that the T cell response to vaccination in identical twins appeared partly convergent and partly personalized. Focusing on identical twins, the study followed the T cell clones that responded to the vaccine, and did so with precision.

Sequencing input: CD4+ T cells sorted from blood. The sequence derives from a woman between 18 and 29 years old in good health. This sequence uses TRBV7-3 and TRBJ2-3; TRBD2 lines up with 9 middle nucleotides. The nucleotide sequence is given as TGTGCCAGCAGCTTAATCGTAGCGGGGGATGATACGCAGTATTTT. Its translation reads: CASSLIVAGDDTQYF.